This T cell receptor beta chain was sequenced for a study of PD-L1 blockade in urothelial cancer. The sample's time point: peripheral blood 6 weeks after treatment start. V was pared by 4 bases and J by 0 bases, with 11 bases between. This CDR3 comprises 15 residues. Germline CDR1 MNHNS, CDR2 SASEGT. Clones were read by immunoSEQ multiplex PCR, and TCRdb kept only the in-frame ones, dropping some. The sample consists of 120,000 or so clones, around 86% of them appearing once. The chain employs TRBV6-1 and TRBJ2-3; D is perhaps TRBD1 (5 bases). This clonotype was obtained from a man aged 50-59 years with urothelial cancer. Specimen: PBMCs, collected around atezolizumab (anti-PD-L1) treatment. Here the CDR3 reads CASSARQWSTDTQYF. For the CDR3, the DNA is TGTGCCAGCAGTGCCCGACAGTGGAGCACAGATACGCAGTATTTT.